A single sample is the source of the 21 T cell receptor beta chains below, sequenced in a study of blood T cell repertoires in COVID-19. Profiling relied on immunoSEQ multiplex PCR, and the TCRdb table lists in-frame clones only, not all of them. In the table there are about 280,000 clones, about 89% of which are singletons. Input material: peripheral blood. The origin of the receptors is a man in his forties with active or convalescent COVID-19.

The chain uses TRBV5-4 and TRBJ1-1; D perhaps matches TRBD1 (5 bases). V lost 4 bases and J lost 4, with 17 bases in between. This CDR3 comprises 15 residues. Germline loops: CDR1 SGHNT, CDR2 YYREEE (reference sequence). The CDR3 spells CASSPGWGEATEAFF. The CDR3 DNA is TGTGCCAGCAGCCCGGGGTGGGGGGAGGCCACTGAAGCTTTCTTT.

The chain couples TRBV9 to TRBJ1-1, with D perhaps TRBD1 (6 bases). Germline values: CDR1 SGDLS, CDR2 YYNGEE. CDR3 length equals 20 residues. The V and J ends lost 0 bases and 5 bases respectively, with 29 bases between them. CDR3 loop: CASSVGEGEQVLLHRTEAFF. DNA of the CDR3: TGTGCCAGCAGCGTAGGAGAGGGGGAACAGGTTCTTTTACATAGGACTGAAGCTTTCTTT.

The V gene is TRBV3-1 (or the pseudogene TRBV3-2), the J gene TRBJ2-3; a possible D gene is TRBD2 (5 bases). With 4 bases removed from V and 14 bases from J, the gap between germline ends came to 19 bases. The germline V gene encodes CDR1 LGHDT and CDR2 YNNKEL (reference sequence). The CDR3 consists of 13 residues. The CDR3 DNA reads TGTGCCAGCAGCCCCCGACCTGACGGCGGAGGGTATTTT. As protein: CASSPRPDGGGYF.

V gene TRBV3-1 (or the pseudogene TRBV3-2) combines with J gene TRBJ1-5; TRBD1 matches at 9 bases. The CDR3 consists of 15 residues. Germline loops: CDR1 LGHDT, CDR2 YNNKEL (reference sequence). J lost 4 bases, V lost 3 bases, and 4 bases had no gene match. The CDR3 sequence: CASSQNRGRNQPQHF. DNA for the CDR3: TGTGCCAGCAGCCAGAACAGGGGGCGGAATCAGCCCCAGCATTTT.

The V gene is TRBV6-5, the J gene TRBJ2-1, with D perhaps matching TRBD1 (5 bases). Trimming left V 0 bases short and J 5 bases short, with 8 bases between. The CDR3 runs 14 residues. In germline, CDR1 is MNHEY, CDR2 SVGAGI. CDR3 DNA: TGTGCCAGCAGTTACTCGACAGCAGACAATGAGCAGTTCTTC. Translation gives CASSYSTADNEQFF.

Only one count was recorded for this clone. The genes are TRBV10-3 and TRBJ2-3, with D tentatively TRBD2 (7 bases). The CDR3 is 14 amino acids. From germline, CDR1 is ENHRY and CDR2 SYGVKD. The ends were cut back, 4 bases at V and 3 bases at J, with 11 bases in the middle. CDR3 protein: CAISGGGRTDTQYF. The DNA for the CDR3 is TGTGCCATCAGTGGCGGGGGCCGAACAGATACGCAGTATTTT.

The chain employs TRBV24-1 and TRBJ2-5, with TRBD2 as a possible D gene (6 bases). The CDR3 runs to 12 residues. The germline V gene has CDR1 KGHDR and CDR2 SFDVKD. V dropped 4 bases and J dropped 7 bases, with 9 bases sitting between them. CDR3 sequence (DNA): TGTGCCACCAGTGAGGAGGGCCGGACCCAGTACTTC. Translating it yields CATSEEGRTQYF.

The CDR3 protein is CASSGNRLAGGDEQFF. CDR3 sequence (DNA): TGCGCCAGCAGTGGAAACCGACTAGCGGGGGGCGATGAGCAGTTCTTC. J is TRBJ2-1 and V is TRBV10-2; TRBD2 agrees at 13 bases. Germline V gene sequence: CDR1 WSHSY, CDR2 SAAADI. The ends lost 4 bases at V and 8 bases at J; junction bases unmatched: 8. This CDR3 is 16 amino acids long.

V and J are TRBV6-5 and TRBJ1-5; 8 nucleotides align to TRBD1. The CDR3 consists of 15 residues. The V and J ends lost 7 bases and 3 bases, in that order; junction bases with no gene match: 8. CDR1 and CDR2 from the germline V gene are MNHEY and SVGAGI. The CDR3 loop reads CASNLGTGYNQPQHF. The CDR3 bases are TGTGCCAGCAACCTCGGGACAGGCTACAATCAGCCCCAGCATTTT.

The CDR3 sequence: CASSLRRTDRRQPQHF. The CDR3 DNA reads TGCGCCAGCAGCTTACGGAGGACAGACCGCCGACAGCCCCAGCATTTT. The chain links TRBV5-1 to TRBJ1-5; D may be TRBD1 (6 bases). Germline assignment: CDR1 SGHRS and CDR2 YFSETQ. The CDR3 loop spans 16 amino acids. V lost 2 bases and J 7 bases, leaving 19 bases between the germline ends.

The gene calls are TRBV5-4 and TRBJ2-2; TRBD1 might be the D (5 bases). Trimming took 4 bases from V and 7 from J, leaving 17 bases between them. Germline loops: CDR1 SGHNT, CDR2 YYREEE (reference sequence). The CDR3 length is 15 residues. In nucleotides, the CDR3 is TGTGCCAGCAGCCTGGGTGGGGCCCTCGGCGGGGAGCTGTTTTTT. Protein product: CASSLGGALGGELFF.

This clone was observed a single time. The chain uses TRBV2 and TRBJ2-7; 7 bases agree with TRBD2. The junction had 3 bases not matched to a gene; V was cut back by 1 base and J by 3 bases. CDR1 is SNHLY, CDR2 FYNNEI, per germline. CDR3 length: 14 amino acids. The CDR3 is CASSEVGGVYEQYF. The CDR3 region has the DNA TGTGCCAGCAGTGAAGTGGGGGGGGTCTACGAGCAGTACTTC.

This clone was seen only once. V usage is TRBV9 and J usage is TRBJ1-2, with D possibly TRBD1 on 6 matching bases. From germline, CDR1 is SGDLS and CDR2 YYNGEE. The CDR3 extends over 15 amino acids. V was pared by 0 bases and J by 2 bases, with 11 bases between. The CDR3 DNA follows: TGTGCCAGCAGCGTAGGAGCAGGGACAAACTATGGCTACACCTTC. Its protein product is CASSVGAGTNYGYTF.

In this sample, this clone turned up a few times. The chain couples TRBV5-1 to TRBJ2-1, with 8 bases lining up with TRBD1. This CDR3 comprises 17 residues. V was pared by 5 bases and J by 7 bases, with 17 bases of the junction left unmatched. Germline lookup yields CDR1 SGHRS and CDR2 YFSETQ. CDR3 in DNA: TGCGCCAGCAGGCCCCCTGAGACAGGGGAATGGCTAAATGAGCAGTTCTTC. It specifies CASRPPETGEWLNEQFF.

The V and J genes are TRBV27 and TRBJ1-4; TRBD1 aligns across 9 bases. CDR1 and CDR2 (germline): MNHEY, SMNVEV (reference sequence). The length of the CDR3 is 14 residues. Germline trimming cut 3 bases from V and 8 bases from J; bases unmatched to any gene: 4. This chain's CDR3 is CASSLVQGAEKLFF. The CDR3 DNA sequence: TGTGCCAGCAGTTTGGTACAGGGGGCAGAAAAACTGTTTTTT.

The chain carries TRBV5-6 and TRBJ2-6; D not certain. This CDR3 comprises 16 residues. Germline V CDR1 and CDR2: SGHDT, YYEEEE. Trimming shortened V by 7 bases and J by 0 bases, and 14 bases separated the two germline ends. CDR3 amino acids: CASVPPRYSGANVLTF. Here the CDR3 DNA reads TGTGCCAGCGTTCCCCCGAGGTACTCTGGGGCCAACGTCCTGACTTTC. Together with reference TRBV5-6 and TRBJ2-6, the CDR3 gives the full variable domain: DAGVTQSPTHLIKTRGQQVTLRCSPKSGHDTVSWYQQALGQGPQFIFQYYEEEERQRGNFPDRFSGHQFPNYSSELNVNALLLGDSALYLCASVPPRYSGANVLTFGAGSRLTVL.

The J gene is TRBJ2-5, the V gene TRBV4-2, with D maybe TRBD2 (6 bases). Per the germline V gene, CDR1 is LGHNA and CDR2 is YNFKEQ. Trimming removed 3 bases from V and 3 bases from J, with 20 bases in between. CDR3 length equals 17 residues. In DNA form, the CDR3 reads TGTGCCAGCAGCCAGGAGGCGACTAGTGTGTGGGAAGAGACCCAGTACTTC. Protein sequence: CASSQEATSVWEETQYF.

V is TRBV6-5 and J is TRBJ1-4, with 11 bases aligning to TRBD1. CDR3 length equals 14 residues. Germline V CDR1 and CDR2: MNHEY, SVGAGI. V lost 6 bases and J lost 8; bases outside the gene matches: 5. CDR3 amino acids: CASSPGQGAEKLFF. Written as DNA, the CDR3 is TGTGCCAGCAGCCCAGGACAGGGGGCGGAAAAACTGTTTTTT.

This sequence joins TRBV4-1 and TRBJ1-4; 8 bases match TRBD1. Germline values: CDR1 MGHRA, CDR2 YSYEKL. Trimming at V came to 2 bases and at J to 1 base, leaving 0 bases not matched to a gene. The CDR3 totals 15 residues. The CDR3 nucleotides are TGCGCCAGCAGCCAAACAGGGGGAACTAATGAAAAACTGTTTTTT. This gives the protein CASSQTGGTNEKLFF.

This clone was seen only once. The chain is built from TRBV28 and TRBJ1-1; D gene ambiguous. The V gene's germline CDR1 is MDHEN and CDR2 SYDVKM. Trimming stripped 7 bases from V and 0 bases from J, with 15 bases between. CDR3 length equals 15 residues. The CDR3 DNA sequence: TGTGCCAGCACCTCAGGAGGGAGGATGAACACTGAAGCTTTCTTT. This codes for CASTSGGRMNTEAFF.

This chain links TRBV7-3 with TRBJ2-1; 7 bases agree with TRBD2. The CDR3 consists of 16 residues. Germline V gives CDR1 SGHTA, CDR2 FQGTGA. The V and J ends lost 2 bases and 0 bases, in that order; junction bases with no gene match: 4. As DNA, the CDR3 is TGTGCCAGCAGCTTATCCGGCGGGAGCTCCTACAATGAGCAGTTCTTC. Encoded protein: CASSLSGGSSYNEQFF.